This T cell receptor beta chain was captured in a study of Graves' ophthalmopathy and Graves' hyperthyroidism. General study findings and limits: Among thyroid clonotypes expanded above 0.001 frequency, most also appeared in blood.

The authors amplified TCR beta CDR3 regions from RNA transcripts. First-round RT-PCR employed HTBI primers, with a second-round multiplex PCR after it. TCRdb itself ran the multiplex PCR reads through MiXCR, one entry per CDR3 protein. The sample has almost 750,000 distinct CDR3 sequences; approximately 40% are singletons. This clonotype has a count of ten or more. Its antigen is not identified. Germline CDR1 and CDR2: ENHRY and SYGVKD. This CDR3 region has 13 residues. The V gene lost 7 bases and the J gene lost 0 bases, with 4 bases spanning the gap. The clonotype originates from an adult man with Graves' ophthalmopathy. The V and J genes are TRBV10-3 and TRBJ1-6, with D unclear. The sequenced sample consisted of peripheral blood. CDR3 in DNA: TGTGCCATCACAGGCTCCTATAATTCACCCCTCCACTTT. This gives the protein CAITGSYNSPLHF.